A selection of T cell receptor beta chains follows, all from one sample in a study of T cell changes during pregnancy in multiple sclerosis. TCRdb's copy holds only in-frame clones and misses some; the assay was immunoSEQ multiplex PCR. Counted here are tens of thousands of clones, about 92% occurring once; the ten biggest clones make up roughly 0.92%. Material: peripheral blood, obtained after pregnancy. These TCRs come from a female donor with multiple sclerosis, enrolled in a pregnancy study. Each CDR3 is given with its conserved first and last residue. A D gene is named only where the DNA matches it firmly. Some rows have no size entry. The others give once, few or many, or a class for an expanded clone.

clone_size: -; d_call: TRBD2; v_call: TRBV6-4; j_call: TRBJ2-2; cdr3_nt: TGTGCCAGCAGTGTGGCTAGCGGGGGGACGAACACCGGGGAGCTGTTTTTT; cdr3_aa: CASSVASGGTNTGELFF
clone_size: -; d_call: TRBD1; v_call: TRBV4-2; j_call: TRBJ1-1; cdr3_nt: TGTGCCAGCAGCCAGGAAACGGGACAGGTTTTCTACACTGAAGCTTTCTTT; cdr3_aa: CASSQETGQVFYTEAFF
clone_size: -; d_call: TRBD2; v_call: TRBV4-3; j_call: TRBJ2-3; cdr3_nt: TGCGCCAGCAGCCTCCGGGGGGGCGGGACAGATACGCAGTATTTT; cdr3_aa: CASSLRGGGTDTQYF
clone_size: -; d_call: TRBD2; v_call: TRBV6-1; j_call: TRBJ2-7; cdr3_nt: TGTGCCAGCGGGCTAGCGGGGTACTACGAGCAGTACTTC; cdr3_aa: CASGLAGYYEQYF
clone_size: -; d_call: -; v_call: TRBV29-1; j_call: TRBJ1-2; cdr3_nt: TGCAGCGTTGTGGCCTCAGGGGACTATGGCTACACCTTC; cdr3_aa: CSVVASGDYGYTF
clone_size: -; d_call: TRBD1; v_call: TRBV7-9; j_call: TRBJ2-5; cdr3_nt: TGTGCCAGCAGCTGGACAGGGAAAGAGACCCAGTACTTC; cdr3_aa: CASSWTGKETQYF
clone_size: -; d_call: -; v_call: TRBV4-3; j_call: TRBJ2-1; cdr3_nt: TGCGCCAGCAGCCTAGAGGTGGGGGGTAGGGGTGAGCAGTTCTTC; cdr3_aa: CASSLEVGGRGEQFF
clone_size: -; d_call: TRBD1; v_call: TRBV9; j_call: TRBJ2-2; cdr3_nt: TGTGCCAGCAGGGGACAGGTGAACACCGGGGAGCTGTTTTTT; cdr3_aa: CASRGQVNTGELFF
clone_size: -; d_call: TRBD1; v_call: TRBV9; j_call: TRBJ1-2; cdr3_nt: TGTGCCAGCAGCGTGTCAGGGGGATTCGGCTATGGCTACACCTTC; cdr3_aa: CASSVSGGFGYGYTF
clone_size: -; d_call: -; v_call: TRBV7-9; j_call: TRBJ2-5; cdr3_nt: TGTGCCAGCAGGACCGTTAGGCGAGGGAGGGAGACCCAGTACTTC; cdr3_aa: CASRTVRRGRETQYF
clone_size: -; d_call: -; v_call: TRBV7-2; j_call: TRBJ2-2; cdr3_nt: TGTGCCAGCAGCTTACAAGGGGCAGGGAACACCGGGGAGCTGTTTTTT; cdr3_aa: CASSLQGAGNTGELFF
clone_size: -; d_call: -; v_call: TRBV9; j_call: TRBJ1-2; cdr3_nt: TGTGCCAGCAGCGTGGATGGAGGATTGGGCCCCAACACCTTC; cdr3_aa: CASSVDGGLGPNTF
clone_size: -; d_call: TRBD1; v_call: TRBV7-6; j_call: TRBJ2-1; cdr3_nt: TGTGCCAGCAGCCCCTGGACAGGGGGAAGGGGCAATGAGCAGTTCTTC; cdr3_aa: CASSPWTGGRGNEQFF
clone_size: -; d_call: -; v_call: TRBV19; j_call: TRBJ2-6; cdr3_nt: TGTGCCAGTAATCGGGGGGCTTCTGGGGCCAACGTCCTGACTTTC; cdr3_aa: CASNRGASGANVLTF
clone_size: -; d_call: -; v_call: TRBV7-3; j_call: TRBJ1-1; cdr3_nt: TGTGCCAGCAGCTTAACAGGGAGAGAAACTGAAGCTTTCTTT; cdr3_aa: CASSLTGRETEAFF
clone_size: -; d_call: -; v_call: TRBV13; j_call: TRBJ1-1; cdr3_nt: TGTGCCAGCAGCTTCGCCCAGGGGAACACTGAAGCTTTCTTT; cdr3_aa: CASSFAQGNTEAFF
clone_size: -; d_call: -; v_call: TRBV5-1; j_call: TRBJ1-4; cdr3_nt: TGCGCCAGCAGCTTGGAAACTGGTAATGAAAAACTGTTTTTT; cdr3_aa: CASSLETGNEKLFF
clone_size: -; d_call: TRBD1; v_call: TRBV12-5; j_call: TRBJ1-1; cdr3_nt: TGTGCTAGTGGTTTGTCAGGGGGCAATGAAGCTTTCTTT; cdr3_aa: CASGLSGGNEAFF
clone_size: -; d_call: -; v_call: TRBV14; j_call: TRBJ1-1; cdr3_nt: TGTGCCAGCAGCCAAGGCCGGTTTTCCGCTGAAGCTTTCTTT; cdr3_aa: CASSQGRFSAEAFF
clone_size: -; d_call: TRBD2; v_call: TRBV7-2; j_call: TRBJ2-1; cdr3_nt: TGTGCCAGCAGCCGGACTAGCGGGGGCACCTACTCCTACAATGAGCAGTTCTTC; cdr3_aa: CASSRTSGGTYSYNEQFF
clone_size: -; d_call: -; v_call: TRBV5-1; j_call: TRBJ2-7; cdr3_nt: TGCGCCAGCAGCTTGCAGGGAAGCTCCTACGAGCAGTACTTC; cdr3_aa: CASSLQGSSYEQYF
clone_size: -; d_call: TRBD1; v_call: TRBV7-9; j_call: TRBJ2-7; cdr3_nt: TGTGCCAGCAGCTTAGAAGTAGCTGCACGGACAGGCTCCTACGAGCAGTACTTC; cdr3_aa: CASSLEVAARTGSYEQYF
clone_size: -; d_call: TRBD1; v_call: TRBV19; j_call: TRBJ1-4; cdr3_nt: TGTGCCAGTAGGGGACAGGGGACTGAAAAACTGTTTTTT; cdr3_aa: CASRGQGTEKLFF
clone_size: -; d_call: -; v_call: TRBV11-1; j_call: TRBJ2-7; cdr3_nt: TGTGCCAGCAGCTTAAAGGCGGGTAGGGGGGAGCAGTACTTC; cdr3_aa: CASSLKAGRGEQYF
clone_size: -; d_call: -; v_call: TRBV6-1; j_call: TRBJ2-7; cdr3_nt: TGTGCCAGCAGTGCAACCCGACAGGAAGAGGTGTCCTACGAGCAGTACTTC; cdr3_aa: CASSATRQEEVSYEQYF
clone_size: -; d_call: TRBD2; v_call: TRBV7-9; j_call: TRBJ2-7; cdr3_nt: TGTGCCAGCAGCACCACCACTCTGGGGGGGTTACGGTCCTACGAGCAGTACTTC; cdr3_aa: CASSTTTLGGLRSYEQYF
clone_size: -; d_call: -; v_call: TRBV18; j_call: TRBJ2-2; cdr3_nt: TGTGCCAGCTCACCTCGGGGATCCGGGGAGCTGTTTTTT; cdr3_aa: CASSPRGSGELFF
clone_size: -; d_call: TRBD1; v_call: TRBV9; j_call: TRBJ1-1; cdr3_nt: TGTGCCAGCAGCGTTTCGACAGGGGACACTGAAGCTTTCTTT; cdr3_aa: CASSVSTGDTEAFF
clone_size: -; d_call: -; v_call: TRBV19; j_call: TRBJ1-1; cdr3_nt: TGTGCCAGTAGTTACTCCGGACAACTGGGTGAAGCTTTCTTT; cdr3_aa: CASSYSGQLGEAFF
clone_size: medium-sized; d_call: TRBD2; v_call: TRBV6-4; j_call: TRBJ2-1; cdr3_nt: TGTGCCAGCAGTGAACTAGCGGGGGGGCCAAATGAGCAGTTCTTC; cdr3_aa: CASSELAGGPNEQFF
clone_size: -; d_call: TRBD1; v_call: TRBV27; j_call: TRBJ2-7; cdr3_nt: TGTGCCAGCAGTTTAGAAGGGGGCTCGAGCTCCTACGAGCAGTACTTC; cdr3_aa: CASSLEGGSSSYEQYF
clone_size: -; d_call: TRBD1; v_call: TRBV7-2; j_call: TRBJ2-5; cdr3_nt: TGTGCCAGCAGCCCGCGGGACAGGGGTGACGAGACCCAGTACTTC; cdr3_aa: CASSPRDRGDETQYF
clone_size: -; d_call: TRBD2; v_call: TRBV19; j_call: TRBJ2-4; cdr3_nt: TGTGCCAGTAGTATCGGGGGGATGAACATTCAGTACTTC; cdr3_aa: CASSIGGMNIQYF
clone_size: -; d_call: -; v_call: TRBV9; j_call: TRBJ1-3; cdr3_nt: TGTGCCAGCAGCCCCCCCAACAGCTCTGGAAACACCATATATTTT; cdr3_aa: CASSPPNSSGNTIYF
clone_size: -; d_call: TRBD1; v_call: TRBV7-9; j_call: TRBJ1-4; cdr3_nt: TGTGCCAGCAGCTTAGGGTTCGGACAGGGGCAAAGAAGTGAAAAACTGTTTTTT; cdr3_aa: CASSLGFGQGQRSEKLFF
clone_size: -; d_call: TRBD2; v_call: TRBV19; j_call: TRBJ2-2; cdr3_nt: TGTGCCAGTAGTCTCCTCCCGGGACTAGCCTCCGGGGAGCTGTTTTTT; cdr3_aa: CASSLLPGLASGELFF
clone_size: -; d_call: -; v_call: TRBV29-1; j_call: TRBJ1-5; cdr3_nt: TGCAGCGTTGCAACAGGGAGTCAGAGCAATCAGCCCCAGCATTTT; cdr3_aa: CSVATGSQSNQPQHF
clone_size: -; d_call: TRBD1; v_call: TRBV6-4; j_call: TRBJ1-1; cdr3_nt: TGTGCCAGCAGTTCCGGGACAGGGGAGACTGAAGCTTTCTTT; cdr3_aa: CASSSGTGETEAFF
clone_size: -; d_call: -; v_call: TRBV7-2; j_call: TRBJ2-5; cdr3_nt: TGTGCCAGCAGCTCCCAGAGGTACCAAGAGACCCAGTACTTC; cdr3_aa: CASSSQRYQETQYF
clone_size: -; d_call: TRBD1; v_call: TRBV11-3; j_call: TRBJ2-7; cdr3_nt: TGTGCCAGCAGCTTGAACAGGGGGAGCTCCTACGAGCAGTACTTC; cdr3_aa: CASSLNRGSSYEQYF
clone_size: -; d_call: TRBD2; v_call: TRBV19; j_call: TRBJ2-1; cdr3_nt: TGTGCCAGTAGTCAACAGCGGGGGGCCCCTCCGGTTCTCTTC; cdr3_aa: CASSQQRGAPPVLF
clone_size: -; d_call: TRBD2; v_call: TRBV7-3; j_call: TRBJ2-7; cdr3_nt: TGTGCCAGCAGCTTAGGAACTAGCGGATCCGAGCAGTACTTC; cdr3_aa: CASSLGTSGSEQYF
clone_size: once; d_call: -; v_call: TRBV6-5; j_call: TRBJ1-2; cdr3_nt: TGTGCCAGCAGTTCCGTGACAATTCCAGCTAACTATGGCTACACCTTC; cdr3_aa: CASSSVTIPANYGYTF
clone_size: -; d_call: -; v_call: TRBV7-2; j_call: TRBJ1-1; cdr3_nt: TGTGCCAGCAGCTCACTTGGTGGAGGAGCTTTCTTT; cdr3_aa: CASSSLGGGAFF
clone_size: -; d_call: TRBD1; v_call: TRBV7-9; j_call: TRBJ2-3; cdr3_nt: TGTGCCAGCAGCTTAGGGGGACAGGGGGTCGGCACAGATACGCAGTATTTT; cdr3_aa: CASSLGGQGVGTDTQYF
clone_size: -; d_call: -; v_call: TRBV7-9; j_call: TRBJ2-7; cdr3_nt: TGTGCCAGCAGCTCGATCGAGAGCTTCTACGAGCAGTACTTC; cdr3_aa: CASSSIESFYEQYF
clone_size: -; d_call: TRBD1; v_call: TRBV7-6; j_call: TRBJ2-7; cdr3_nt: TGTGCCAGCAGCTTGGGGACAGGGAGCTCCTACGAGCAGTACTTC; cdr3_aa: CASSLGTGSSYEQYF
clone_size: -; d_call: TRBD1; v_call: TRBV19; j_call: TRBJ2-7; cdr3_nt: TGTGCCAGTAGTGCCCCGGACAGGTCCTACGAGCAGTACTTC; cdr3_aa: CASSAPDRSYEQYF
clone_size: -; d_call: TRBD1; v_call: TRBV27; j_call: TRBJ2-7; cdr3_nt: TGTGCCAGCAGTTTACCTGGGACAGGGGGCGAGTTAAGGCCCTACGAGCAGTACTTC; cdr3_aa: CASSLPGTGGELRPYEQYF
clone_size: -; d_call: TRBD1; v_call: TRBV5-1; j_call: TRBJ2-2; cdr3_nt: TGCGCCAGCAGCTGGGCCCCGGGACAGGGTAACACCGGGGAGCTGTTTTTT; cdr3_aa: CASSWAPGQGNTGELFF
clone_size: -; d_call: TRBD1; v_call: TRBV25-1; j_call: TRBJ1-6; cdr3_nt: TGTGCCAGCCAGACAGGGGAATGGAGTTCACCCCTCCACTTT; cdr3_aa: CASQTGEWSSPLHF
clone_size: -; d_call: -; v_call: TRBV7-9; j_call: TRBJ1-6; cdr3_nt: TGTGCCAGCAGCCTCGCCGGGAGTTCACCCCTCCACTTT; cdr3_aa: CASSLAGSSPLHF
clone_size: -; d_call: TRBD1; v_call: TRBV7-3; j_call: TRBJ1-1; cdr3_nt: TGTGCCAGCAGCTTATTTGGACAGGGGTCGACTGAAGCTTTCTTT; cdr3_aa: CASSLFGQGSTEAFF
clone_size: -; d_call: TRBD1; v_call: TRBV4-3; j_call: TRBJ2-7; cdr3_nt: TGCGCCAGCAGCCAGTCCGGGACAGGGGCCTACGAGCAGTACTTC; cdr3_aa: CASSQSGTGAYEQYF
clone_size: -; d_call: TRBD2; v_call: TRBV6-5; j_call: TRBJ2-3; cdr3_nt: TGTGCCAGCAGTTCCGATGTAGCGGGGGTCACAGATACGCAGTATTTT; cdr3_aa: CASSSDVAGVTDTQYF
clone_size: -; d_call: TRBD1; v_call: TRBV18; j_call: TRBJ1-1; cdr3_nt: TGTGCCAGCTCACCCGGGACAGGGAACACTGAAGCTTTCTTT; cdr3_aa: CASSPGTGNTEAFF
clone_size: -; d_call: -; v_call: TRBV7-3; j_call: TRBJ1-5; cdr3_nt: TGTGCCAGCAGCTCAACGACAGGTCAGCCCCAGCATTTT; cdr3_aa: CASSSTTGQPQHF
clone_size: -; d_call: TRBD1; v_call: TRBV19; j_call: TRBJ1-2; cdr3_nt: TGTGCCAGTAGTATGAGCTCCGGGACAGGGAACCATGGCTACACCTTC; cdr3_aa: CASSMSSGTGNHGYTF